This entry lists 27 T cell receptor beta chains sequenced from one sample in a study of neurological immune-mediated disorders. A single record per CDR3 protein comes from TCRdb applying MiXCR to the 5' RACE reads. The profile shows fewer than 90,000 distinct CDR3 sequences, 5.2% of them singletons. Sequencing used PBMCs. The receptors stem from a young man with multiple sclerosis.

This clonotype was seen repeatedly, ten times or more. The CDR3 sequence is CSAVTGLAGGRGTDTQYF. In DNA, the CDR3 is TGCAGTGCTGTAACGGGACTAGCGGGGGGGCGTGGCACAGATACGCAGTATTTT. This chain uses TRBV20-1 with TRBJ2-3; 16 bases match TRBD2. Germline lookup yields CDR1 DFQATT and CDR2 SNEGSKA (reference sequence). The CDR3 extends over 18 amino acids. Losses at the gene ends were 5 bases for V and 1 base for J; bases not matched to a gene: 9.

This clonotype was seen a few times. The chain couples TRBV9 to TRBJ1-1; D not certain. The ends were cut back, 0 bases at V and 1 base at J, with 10 bases in the middle. This CDR3 spans 15 amino acids. CDR1 is SGDLS and CDR2 is YYNGEE in the germline V gene. CDR3 sequence (DNA): TGTGCCAGCAGCGTAGACTCCACGACGAACACTGAAGCTTTCTTT. It is translated as CASSVDSTTNTEAFF.

This clonotype showed up many times. The gene calls are TRBV9 and TRBJ2-3; 7 bases line up with TRBD2. Germline lookup yields CDR1 SGDLS and CDR2 YYNGEE. This CDR3 has 16 residues. The junction had 9 bases not matched to a gene; V was cut back by 3 bases and J by 2 bases. The CDR3 here is CASSEAGGGYTDTQYF. The CDR3 nucleotides are TGTGCCAGCAGCGAGGCGGGCGGGGGATACACAGATACGCAGTATTTT.

This clonotype was seen repeatedly, ten times or more. This rearrangement joins TRBV5-1 to TRBJ2-7; D is unclear. Germline CDR1 reads SGHRS; CDR2 reads YFSETQ. V lost 0 bases and J lost 5, with 12 bases in between. The CDR3 loop spans 14 amino acids. As DNA, the CDR3 is TGCGCCAGCAGCTTGGCCACGGGCCTCGACGAGCAGTACTTC. As protein: CASSLATGLDEQYF.

The sample holds many counts of this clonotype. J is TRBJ2-3 and V is TRBV20-1; a weak D match, TRBD1 (6 bases). V was trimmed by 6 bases and J by 0 bases, leaving 10 bases between them. The germline gives CDR1 DFQATT, CDR2 SNEGSKA (reference sequence). This CDR3 has 13 residues. CDR3 amino acids: CSARQASTDTQYF. In DNA form, the CDR3 reads TGCAGTGCCCGACAGGCTAGCACAGATACGCAGTATTTT.

This clonotype has a count of ten or more. The chain carries TRBV12-3 or TRBV12-4 and TRBJ2-1; TRBD2 aligns across 13 bases. The V segment lost 7 bases and the J segment 4 bases; nucleotides outside the gene matches: 13. CDR3 length equals 18 residues. CDR3 sequence reads: CASTTRRLAGGKYNEQFF. In DNA, the CDR3 is TGTGCCAGCACCACCCGAAGACTAGCGGGAGGCAAATACAATGAGCAGTTCTTC.

The sample holds many counts of this clonotype. This chain joins TRBV12-3 or TRBV12-4 and TRBJ1-6, with D unresolved. The germline V and J ends were trimmed by 7 bases and 6 bases, with 10 bases remaining between them. The CDR3 covers 13 residues. CDR3 protein: CASTSRRNSPLHF. The CDR3, as DNA: TGTGCCAGCACCAGTCGGCGTAATTCACCCCTCCACTTT.

This clonotype was found many times. J is TRBJ2-1 and V is TRBV9, with 8 bases lining up with TRBD1. The CDR3 has 16 residues. V dropped 4 bases and J dropped 7; count of bases not matched to a gene: 13. Germline lookup yields CDR1 SGDLS and CDR2 YYNGEE. CDR3 in DNA: TGTGCCAGCAGCTCCCCCGGGACAGGAGCCCTAAATGAGCAGTTCTTC. It encodes CASSSPGTGALNEQFF.

Ten or more counts support this clonotype. This chain joins TRBV20-1 and TRBJ1-1, with TRBD1 as a possible D gene (5 bases). Germline loops: CDR1 DFQATT, CDR2 SNEGSKA (reference sequence). The CDR3 is made up of 14 amino acids. Trimming removed 1 base from V and 0 bases from J, with 9 bases in between. CDR3 sequence (DNA): TGCAGTGCTAGAGGTGGGGGGTTGAACACTGAAGCTTTCTTT. This sequence encodes CSARGGGLNTEAFF.

This clonotype was counted ten times or more. The chain recombines TRBV3-1 with TRBJ1-1; maybe TRBD1 (5 bases). The CDR3 consists of 13 residues. Trimming removed 4 bases from V and 5 bases from J, with 11 bases in between. CDR1 and CDR2 from the germline V gene are LGHDT and YNNKEL (reference sequence). The CDR3 loop reads CASSPGGRTEAFF. DNA of the CDR3: TGTGCCAGCAGCCCGGGGGGGAGGACTGAAGCTTTCTTT.

This clonotype occurred many times. The chain has TRBV5-6 and TRBJ2-5, with 8 bases aligning to TRBD1. Germline trimming cut 4 bases from V and 5 bases from J; bases unmatched to any gene: 4. The CDR3 loop spans 13 amino acids. The germline V gene encodes CDR1 SGHDT and CDR2 YYEEEE. The CDR3 sequence: CASSQDRVETQYF. CDR3 DNA sequence: TGTGCCAGCAGCCAGGACAGGGTTGAGACCCAGTACTTC. The full variable domain, with the rest looked up from reference TRBV5-6 and TRBJ2-5, is DAGVTQSPTHLIKTRGQQVTLRCSPKSGHDTVSWYQQALGQGPQFIFQYYEEEERQRGNFPDRFSGHQFPNYSSELNVNALLLGDSALYLCASSQDRVETQYFGPGTRLLVL.

This clonotype was detected ten times or more. This chain links TRBV7-8 with TRBJ2-7; 7 bases agree with TRBD1. CDR1 is SGHVS, CDR2 FQNEAQ, per germline. This CDR3 has 14 residues. Germline trimming cut 5 bases from V and 5 bases from J; bases unmatched to any gene: 9. CDR3 sequence: CASSPWTGLNEQYF. The CDR3 DNA is TGTGCCAGCAGCCCTTGGACAGGCTTAAACGAGCAGTACTTC.

This clonotype was picked up many times. This chain connects TRBV5-1 to TRBJ1-1; D possibly corresponds to TRBD1 (5 bases). The CDR3 spans 12 residues. V dropped 2 bases and J dropped 4 bases, with 6 bases sitting between them. CDR1 and CDR2 from the germline V gene are SGHRS and YFSETQ. CDR3 nucleotide sequence: TGCGCCAGCAGCTTCCAGGGCACTGAAGCTTTCTTT. This translates into CASSFQGTEAFF. The variable domain in full, completed from reference TRBV5-1 and TRBJ1-1, reads KAGVTQTPRYLIKTRGQQVTLSCSPISGHRSVSWYQQTPGQGLQFLFEYFSETQRNKGNFPGRFSGRQFSNSRSEMNVSTLELGDSALYLCASSFQGTEAFFGQGTRLTVV.

This clonotype was seen repeatedly, ten times or more. CDR3 residues: CSARRRVVTNEKLFF. The DNA for the CDR3 is TGCAGTGCTAGACGTCGGGTTGTCACTAATGAAAAACTGTTTTTT. The chain carries TRBV20-1 and TRBJ1-4; unclear D gene. The V end lost 2 bases, the J end lost 2 bases, and 12 bases lay between the germline ends. The germline gives CDR1 DFQATT, CDR2 SNEGSKA (reference sequence). CDR3 length: 15 residues.

This clonotype appeared many times. The chain has TRBV7-2 and TRBJ2-3; 9 bases align to TRBD2. The CDR3 has 16 amino acids. Germline CDR1 and CDR2: SGHTA and FQGNSA. With V trimmed by 2 bases and J by 4 bases, 7 bases remained unmatched. As DNA, the CDR3 is TGTGCCAGCAGCTTATTGCGGGAGGGGGCCGCAGATACGCAGTATTTT. It yields the protein CASSLLREGAADTQYF.

This clonotype has more than one count but fewer than ten. The chain is built from TRBV7-2 and TRBJ2-7; TRBD1 might be the D (5 bases). With 3 bases removed from V and 6 bases from J, the gap between germline ends came to 9 bases. Germline CDR1 SGHTA, CDR2 FQGNSA. The CDR3 has 12 residues. CDR3 loop: CASSLAGREQYF. Written as DNA, the CDR3 is TGTGCCAGCAGCTTGGCAGGGCGCGAGCAGTACTTC.

The sample holds many counts of this clonotype. The J gene is TRBJ2-3, the V gene TRBV5-1; TRBD1 or TRBD2 may be the D gene (7 bases each). There are 17 residues in the CDR3. Trimming removed 0 bases from V and 1 base from J, with 15 bases in between. CDR1 is SGHRS, CDR2 YFSETQ, per germline. CDR3 residues: CASSLARGGGGTDTQYF. In DNA, the CDR3 is TGCGCCAGCAGCTTGGCGCGGGGAGGGGGCGGCACAGATACGCAGTATTTT.

This clonotype was observed many times. CDR3 nucleotides: TGTGCCAGCAGCTTAAAGGCCAGGGAGGGTTCACCCCTCCACTTT. This codes for CASSLKAREGSPLHF. The chain links TRBV7-9 to TRBJ1-6; the D gene is possibly TRBD1 (5 bases). CDR3 size: 15 residues. Trimming took off 2 bases at V and 9 bases at J, with 14 bases between the two ends. Germline V gene data show CDR1 as SEHNR and CDR2 as FQNEAQ (reference sequence). The whole variable domain, filled in from reference TRBV7-9 and TRBJ1-6, reads DTGVSQNPRHKITKRGQNVTFRCDPISEHNRLYWYRQTLGQGPEFLTYFQNEAQLEKSRLLSDRFSAERPKGSFSTLEIQRTEQGDSAMYLCASSLKAREGSPLHFGNGTRLTVT.

Ten or more counts support this clonotype. V and J are TRBV20-1 and TRBJ2-1; D possibly corresponds to TRBD2 (6 bases). CDR3 length equals 17 residues. V was pared by 1 base and J by 0 bases, with 16 bases between. Looked up from germline, CDR1 is DFQATT and CDR2 is SNEGSKA (reference sequence). The CDR3 reads CSARGGLRLSSYNEQFF. The CDR3 DNA follows: TGCAGTGCTAGAGGGGGACTCCGTTTGAGCTCCTACAATGAGCAGTTCTTC.

The V call is TRBV28, the J call TRBJ2-7; D uncertain. The CDR3 has 13 amino acids. Trimming cost V 3 bases and J 5 bases, with 11 bases left between them. Looked up from germline, CDR1 is MDHEN and CDR2 is SYDVKM. DNA of the CDR3: TGTGCCAGCAGTTTTATCGGTTGGGACGAGCAGTACTTC. It yields the protein CASSFIGWDEQYF.

This chain uses TRBV5-1 with TRBJ2-6, with TRBD1 identical over 7 bases. The CDR3 loop spans 16 amino acids. J was trimmed by 0 bases and V by 4 bases; bases with no gene match: 4. Germline-derived CDR1 and CDR2 are SGHRS and YFSETQ. CDR3 coding DNA: TGCGCCAGCAGCCTCCGGGACAGCTCTGGGGCCAACGTCCTGACTTTC. It codes for CASSLRDSSGANVLTF.

The table lists this clonotype with many counts. The chain couples TRBV3-1 to TRBJ2-2, with D possibly matching TRBD2 (6 bases). Trimming took off 1 base at V and 6 bases at J, with 9 bases between the two ends. This CDR3 region has 14 residues. Germline V lookup: CDR1 LGHDT, CDR2 YNNKEL (reference sequence). CDR3 region: CASSQGGVPGELFF. The CDR3 DNA is TGTGCCAGCAGCCAAGGGGGGGTCCCCGGGGAGCTGTTTTTT.

The sample holds many counts of this clonotype. The V gene is TRBV7-2, the J gene TRBJ2-5, with TRBD1 matching over 7 bases. Trimming removed 5 bases from V and 0 bases from J; junction bases left unmatched: 6. The germline V gene encodes CDR1 SGHTA and CDR2 FQGNSA. The CDR3 length is 15 residues. Here the CDR3 DNA reads TGTGCCAGCAGCCAAGGGGGCTTGTACCAAGAGACCCAGTACTTC. It codes for CASSQGGLYQETQYF.

This clonotype was recorded many times. V gene TRBV7-9 combines with J gene TRBJ2-1; D not resolved. Per the germline V gene, CDR1 is SEHNR and CDR2 is FQNEAQ (reference sequence). V was clipped by 1 base and J by 3 bases, with 16 bases between them. The CDR3 covers 17 residues. This CDR3 is CASSLVRPAVGYNEQFF. The CDR3 DNA sequence: TGTGCCAGCAGCTTAGTCCGGCCCGCGGTTGGCTACAATGAGCAGTTCTTC.

This clonotype was counted at least ten times. The rearrangement links TRBV6-2 or TRBV6-3 to TRBJ2-3, with D perhaps matching TRBD2 (5 bases). Trimming pared 2 bases from V and 2 bases from J, leaving 8 bases between. The germline gives CDR1 MNHEY, CDR2 SVGEGT. This CDR3 comprises 14 residues. Here the CDR3 DNA reads TGTGCCAGCAGTTACCGGGGATCCACAGATACGCAGTATTTT. Its protein is CASSYRGSTDTQYF.

A word on this clonotype: One end of the junction varies from germline; a read error may be responsible. The CDR3 spells CASRRGVDQPQNF. In DNA form, the CDR3 reads TGTGCCAGCAGACGGGGAGTGGATCAGCCCCAGAATTTT. The chain carries TRBV6-2 or TRBV6-3 and TRBJ1-5; no definite D call. Germline V lookup: CDR1 MNHEY, CDR2 SVGEGT. The CDR3 is made up of 13 amino acids.

This clonotype was recorded many times. The rearrangement uses TRBV20-1 and TRBJ1-2; tentative D call: TRBD1 (6 bases). With 5 bases removed from V and 4 bases from J, the gap between germline ends came to 17 bases. The CDR3 is 14 amino acids. CDR1 and CDR2 from the germline V gene are DFQATT and SNEGSKA (reference sequence). The CDR3 reads CSALRGDGSYGYTF. The CDR3 DNA reads TGCAGTGCTCTGAGGGGGGACGGATCCTATGGCTACACCTTC.